The present entry profiles one T cell receptor beta chain with its context. Its matching antigen is unknown. Between the trimmed V and J ends, which lost 5 bases and 6 bases, there was a span of 3 bases. Germline V gene data show CDR1 as SGHRS and CDR2 as YFSETQ. The CDR3 runs to 10 residues. The data originate from a study of PD-1 blockade in mismatch repair-deficient tumors. Study information: Enrolled about 2012-2016, patients had progressing, pretreated mismatch repair-deficient cancers of around twelve types.

Mismatch repair deficiency was confirmed in all patients, by PCR or immunohistochemistry. The TCR-sequenced patients were a few responders to pembrolizumab. Findings and caveats of the study: Tumor-resident clones, often undetectable pretreatment in blood, expanded then contracted after pembrolizumab.

Here immunoSEQ multiplex PCR was the method, and the copy in TCRdb shows in-frame clones only, minus some. Among about 38,000 clones listed, roughly 80% were seen once. The chain combines TRBV5-1 with TRBJ2-1; D unresolved. This sequence was found in an adult with mismatch repair-deficient cancer. Specimen: peripheral blood, collected 4 weeks after starting pembrolizumab. The CDR3 nucleotides are TGCGCCAGCAGAGGCAATGAGCAGTTCTTC. The encoded protein is CASRGNEQFF.